Listed below are T cell receptor beta chains from one sample, sequenced in a study of cytomegalovirus exposure and HLA in healthy donors. TCRdb's table, derived via immunoSEQ multiplex PCR, lists solely in-frame clones and lacks some. This sample yields about 200,000 clones, of which roughly 77% are seen a single time; 0.95% to 1.5% belongs to the top ten. Sequencing input: PBMCs. The receptors were sampled from a woman in her 30s in good health and CMV-seronegative. CDR3s include the opening cysteine and the closing phenylalanine or tryptophan. The D gene is left open where the match is weak. Clone size is stated in some rows and not others, as once, few, many or a class when expanded.

. TRBJ2-1 TRBV19 . TGTGCCAGTACGACTAGTAATGAGCAGTTCTTC CASTTSNEQFF
TRBD1 TRBJ1-2 TRBV5-8 . TGTGCCAGCAGCTTGGGGCCCGGACAGGCTGGCTATGGCTACACCTTC CASSLGPGQAGYGYTF
TRBD1 TRBJ1-4 TRBV6-1 few TGTGCCAGTCTGCCGGGACAGGCCAATGAAAAACTGTTTTTT CASLPGQANEKLFF
. TRBJ1-4 TRBV27 . TGTGCCAGCAGCTTGCACAGGGCAACTAATGAAAAACTGTTTTTT CASSLHRATNEKLFF
. TRBJ2-2 TRBV4-1 once TGCGCCAGCAGCCAAGGACAGCTTGCGAACACCGGGGAGCTGTTTTTT CASSQGQLANTGELFF
. TRBJ1-1 TRBV6-5 . TGTGCCAGTTACCAGGGAGGGAACACTGAAGCTTTCTTT CASYQGGNTEAFF
. TRBJ2-5 TRBV21-1 . TGTGCCAGCAGCAAACACCCAGGGAGGGAGACCCAGTACTTC CASSKHPGRETQYF
. TRBJ2-2 TRBV15 . TGTGCCACCAGCTCCCGATATGAGGCCCGAGGTGACGGGGAGCTGTTTTTT CATSSRYEARGDGELFF
TRBD1 TRBJ1-1 TRBV4-1 . TGCGCCAGCAGCGCTCATCAGACAGGGGGCAGGTCTGAAGCTTTCTTT CASSAHQTGGRSEAFF
TRBD1 TRBJ1-2 TRBV19 few TGTGCCAGTAGAGACAGGGGGCAAGGCGGTGGCTACACCTTC CASRDRGQGGGYTF
. TRBJ2-1 TRBV19 . TGTGCCAGTAGTATAGCTGGGACTGGTAACCATGAGCAGTTCTTC CASSIAGTGNHEQFF
TRBD1 TRBJ2-2 TRBV5-1 . TGCGCCAGCAGCTCGACCCAGGGGGCTCGTACCGGGGAGCTGTTTTTT CASSSTQGARTGELFF
. TRBJ1-1 TRBV6-1 . TGTGCCAGCAGTGAAGGGGGCACGACTGAAGCTTTCTTT CASSEGGTTEAFF
TRBD2 TRBJ2-7 TRBV7-6 . TGTGCCAGCAGCTTAAGTAGCGGGGGGGCCTACGAGCAGTACTTC CASSLSSGGAYEQYF
TRBD1 TRBJ1-2 TRBV28 . TGTGCCAGCAGTTTAGGGCATTGGGACAGGGTTGGTGGCTACACCTTC CASSLGHWDRVGGYTF
TRBD1 TRBJ1-4 TRBV4-1 many TGCGCCAGCAGCCACCTCCAGGGGGACAGGGGGCTTGCACTGTTTTTT CASSHLQGDRGLALFF